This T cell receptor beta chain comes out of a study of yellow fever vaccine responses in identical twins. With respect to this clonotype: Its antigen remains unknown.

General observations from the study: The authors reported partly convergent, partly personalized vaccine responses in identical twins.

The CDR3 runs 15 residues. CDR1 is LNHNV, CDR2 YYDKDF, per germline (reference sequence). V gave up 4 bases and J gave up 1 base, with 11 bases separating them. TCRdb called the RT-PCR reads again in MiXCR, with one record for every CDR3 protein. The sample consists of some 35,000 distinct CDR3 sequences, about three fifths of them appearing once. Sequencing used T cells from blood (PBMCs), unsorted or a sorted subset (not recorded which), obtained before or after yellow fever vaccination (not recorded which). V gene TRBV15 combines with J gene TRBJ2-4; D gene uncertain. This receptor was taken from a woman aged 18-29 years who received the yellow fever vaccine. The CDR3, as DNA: TGTGCCACCAGCAAAGGGTGGGTTGCCAAAAACATTCAGTACTTC. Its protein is CATSKGWVAKNIQYF.